Sequencing of this T cell receptor (beta chain) was carried out in a study of shared clonotypes between healthy human individuals. Study information: Per-donor plates numbered three CD4 naive, three CD4 memory, two CD8 naive and one CD8 memory. Study-wide points: Clonotypes shared by all four donors outscored non-shared clonotypes in generation probability. Naive subsets, compared against memory subsets, generally had larger estimated richness values.

Data came from immunoSEQ multiplex PCR; TCRdb stores just in-frame clones and leaves some out. The table lists about 2.3 million clones, more than 80% of them singletons, with about 0.37% in the top ten. Naive CD45RA+ and memory CD45RA-negative subsets were split from CD4+ cells. This clone was seen only once. Its antigen is as yet unknown. The CDR3 is made up of 13 amino acids. Germline V gene lookup returns CDR1 SGHAT and CDR2 FQDESV (reference sequence). V gave up 5 bases and J gave up 14 bases; unmatched junction bases: 11. The receptor comes from a man aged 18 to 30 in good health. Some clones in this sample may be carry-over from other donors' samples. The chain carries TRBV11-1 and TRBJ2-1, with TRBD2 matching 8 bases. Sequenced material: naive CD4+ T cells from PBMCs. The sample's subset: CD45RA+ positively selected. The CDR3 DNA reads TGTGCCAGCAGCAATAGACCGGGACTAGATGAGTTCTTC. Encoded protein: CASSNRPGLDEFF.